This TCR beta chain was identified during a study of graft-versus-host responses after intestinal transplantation. Study-wide background: Among the recipients, all got anti-thymocyte globulin induction and then tacrolimus and steroids for around 3 years.

About this clone: Antigen unknown.

Points from the study as a whole: Peak levels of circulating GvH clones tracked with early post-transplant HvG declines. Recipient marrow showed GvH clones, some seen first in ileum or blood.

The assay was immunoSEQ multiplex PCR, and TCRdb's table has in-frame clones only and misses some. The sample consists of about 94,000 clones, roughly nine tenths of them appearing once. Germline assignment: CDR1 MDHEN and CDR2 SYDVKM. V dropped 5 bases and J dropped 10; count of bases not matched to a gene: 8. This CDR3 is 13 amino acids long. This chain joins TRBV28 and TRBJ2-1; TRBD2 matches 7 bases. The input for sequencing was unstimulated CD8+ T cells sorted from spleen or lymph node cells, taken before intestinal transplant. The clonotype originates from a human donor who received an intestinal transplant. CDR3 sequence: CASSPLTSIEQFF. The CDR3 nucleotides are TGTGCCAGCAGTCCACTGACTAGCATCGAGCAGTTCTTC.